The clone carrying this TCR beta chain was counted a single time. The sample originates from a study of cytomegalovirus exposure and HLA in healthy donors. CDR1 is SQVTM, CDR2 ANQGSEA, per germline. The length of the CDR3 is 12 residues. The V and J ends lost 7 bases and 1 base respectively, with 8 bases between them. The donors gave bone marrow, and they were healthy. PCR used 60 Vbeta primers and 13 Jbeta primers. Under the authors' procedure: About 12 million of 80 million or so unique TCR beta chains were shared, per a later count. Clones were sequenced by immunoSEQ multiplex PCR, and TCRdb holds only the in-frame ones, with some missing. V, J and clone size derive from that table, while D and trimming were established from the DNA sequence. Counted here are approximately 140,000 clones, roughly 74% occurring once; the ten biggest clones make up 3% to 3.5%.

The chain has TRBV29-1 and TRBJ2-1; D is ambiguous. What was sequenced was PBMCs. The TCR comes from a man aged 35 to 55 in good health and CMV-seronegative. This chain's CDR3 is CSAGLSYNEQFF. The CDR3 nucleotides are TGCAGCGCCGGGTTGTCCTACAATGAGCAGTTCTTC.